The present TCR beta chain was sequenced within a study of blood T cell repertoires in COVID-19. Study summary: From the United States, Italy and Spain came samples of acute and convalescent COVID-19. T cells, B-cell-depleted T cells, or PBMCs provided the cDNA or gDNA that served as material.

This clone was observed a single time. Cohort placement rested on clinical history that participants reported themselves. Data came from immunoSEQ multiplex PCR; TCRdb stores just in-frame clones and leaves some out. Among about 330,000 clones, 80% to 90% were seen once, and the ten largest hold 5%. The TCR sequence derives from a man aged 30 to 39 who had recovered from COVID-19. Sequencing was performed on PBMCs or T cells enriched from blood (not recorded which).

CDR3 in DNA: TGTGCCAGCAGCACGTCCGGGACAGGGTCCCACGAGCAGTACTTC. It yields the protein CASSTSGTGSHEQYF. The genes are TRBV28 and TRBJ2-7; the match to TRBD1 covers 9 bases. The CDR3 sequence is 15 residues long. Germline CDR1 is MDHEN and CDR2 is SYDVKM. Trimming removed 6 bases from V and 5 bases from J; junction bases left unmatched: 11. Supplemented by reference TRBV28 and TRBJ2-7, the full variable domain reads DVKVTQSSRYLVKRTGEKVFLECVQDMDHENMFWYRQDPGLGLRLIYFSYDVKMKEKGDIPEGYSVSREKKERFSLILESASTNQTSMYLCASSTSGTGSHEQYFGPGTRLTVT.